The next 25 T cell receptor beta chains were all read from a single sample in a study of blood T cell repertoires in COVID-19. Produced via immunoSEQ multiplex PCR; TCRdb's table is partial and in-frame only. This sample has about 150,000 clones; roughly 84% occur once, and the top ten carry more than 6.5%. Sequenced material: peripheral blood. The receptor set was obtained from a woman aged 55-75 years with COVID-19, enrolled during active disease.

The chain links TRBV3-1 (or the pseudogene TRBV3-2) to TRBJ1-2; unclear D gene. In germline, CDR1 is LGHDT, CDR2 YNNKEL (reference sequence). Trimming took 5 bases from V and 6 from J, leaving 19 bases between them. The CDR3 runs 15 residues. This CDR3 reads CASSSRNRLTDGYTF. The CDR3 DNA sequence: TGTGCCAGCAGCTCAAGAAACAGACTAACTGATGGCTACACCTTC.

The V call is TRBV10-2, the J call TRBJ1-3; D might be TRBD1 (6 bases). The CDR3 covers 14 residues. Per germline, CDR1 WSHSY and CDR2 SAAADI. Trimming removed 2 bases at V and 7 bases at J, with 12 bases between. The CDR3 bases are TGCGCCAGCAGTGAGGTTACAGGGCGGAACACCATATATTTT. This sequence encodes CASSEVTGRNTIYF.

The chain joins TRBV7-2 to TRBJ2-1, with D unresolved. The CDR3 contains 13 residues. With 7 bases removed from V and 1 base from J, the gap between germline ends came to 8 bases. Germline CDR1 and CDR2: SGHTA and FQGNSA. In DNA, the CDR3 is TGTGCCAGCACCATAGTTTCCTACAATGAGCAGTTCTTC. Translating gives CASTIVSYNEQFF. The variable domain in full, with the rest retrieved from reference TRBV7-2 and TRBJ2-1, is GAGVSQSPSNKVTEKGKDVELRCDPISGHTALYWYRQSLGQGLEFLIYFQGNSAPDKSGLPSDRFSAERTGGSVSTLTIQRTQQEDSAVYLCASTIVSYNEQFFGPGTRLTVL.

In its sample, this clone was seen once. CDR3: CASSAPRLAGGSEQYF. The CDR3 DNA sequence: TGTGCCAGTAGTGCACCCCGACTAGCGGGTGGCAGTGAGCAGTACTTC. The chain carries TRBV19 and TRBJ2-7; TRBD2 aligns across 10 bases. Germline trimming cut 5 bases from V and 7 bases from J; bases unmatched to any gene: 14. Germline CDR1 and CDR2: LNHDA and SQIVND (reference sequence). The CDR3 is 16 residues long.

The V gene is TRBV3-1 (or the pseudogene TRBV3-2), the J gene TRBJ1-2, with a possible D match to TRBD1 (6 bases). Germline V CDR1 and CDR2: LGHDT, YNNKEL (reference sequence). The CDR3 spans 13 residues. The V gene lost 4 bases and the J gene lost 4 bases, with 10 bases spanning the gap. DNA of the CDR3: TGTGCCAGCAGCCGGGGACAATTCTATGGCTACACCTTC. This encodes CASSRGQFYGYTF.

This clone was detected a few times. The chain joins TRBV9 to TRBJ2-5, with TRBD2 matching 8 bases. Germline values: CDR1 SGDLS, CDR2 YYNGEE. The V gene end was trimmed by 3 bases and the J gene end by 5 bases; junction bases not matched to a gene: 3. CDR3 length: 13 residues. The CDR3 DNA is TGTGCCAGCAGCGCATCGGGGGGGGAGACCCAGTACTTC. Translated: CASSASGGETQYF.

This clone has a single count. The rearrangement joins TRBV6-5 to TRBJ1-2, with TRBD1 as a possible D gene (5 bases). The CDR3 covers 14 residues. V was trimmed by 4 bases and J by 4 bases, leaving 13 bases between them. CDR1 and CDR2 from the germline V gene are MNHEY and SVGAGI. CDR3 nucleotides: TGTGCCAGCAGTTCGGCAGGGAGGGGCTATGGCTACACCTTC. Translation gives CASSSAGRGYGYTF.

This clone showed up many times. DNA of the CDR3: TGTGCCAGCAGCTTCCGACAGGGGGCGGGAACTGAAGCTTTCTTT. Protein: CASSFRQGAGTEAFF. The chain recombines TRBV5-8 with TRBJ1-1, with 10 bases identical to TRBD1. The length of the CDR3 is 15 residues. The ends lost 2 bases at V and 5 bases at J; junction bases unmatched: 6. Looked up from germline, CDR1 is SGHTS and CDR2 is YDEGEE.

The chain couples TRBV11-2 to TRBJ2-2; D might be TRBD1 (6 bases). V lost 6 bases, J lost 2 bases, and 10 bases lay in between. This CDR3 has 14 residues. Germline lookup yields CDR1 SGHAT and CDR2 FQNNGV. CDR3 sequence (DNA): TGTGCCAGCAGACAGGGTGGTAACACCGGGGAGCTGTTTTTT. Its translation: CASRQGGNTGELFF.

This chain's CDR3 is CATGSGRIDEQYF. DNA for the CDR3: TGTGCCACCGGGTCCGGGAGAATTGACGAGCAGTACTTC. V usage is TRBV9 and J usage is TRBJ2-7; the D gene is possibly TRBD2 (6 bases). Germline assignment: CDR1 SGDLS and CDR2 YYNGEE. The CDR3 loop spans 13 amino acids. V was trimmed by 9 bases and J by 5 bases, leaving 18 bases between them. Together with reference TRBV9 and TRBJ2-7, the CDR3 gives the full variable domain: DSGVTQTPKHLITATGQRVTLRCSPRSGDLSVYWYQQSLDQGLQFLIQYYNGEERAKGNILERFSAQQFPDLHSELNLSSLELGDSALYFCATGSGRIDEQYFGPGTRLTVT.

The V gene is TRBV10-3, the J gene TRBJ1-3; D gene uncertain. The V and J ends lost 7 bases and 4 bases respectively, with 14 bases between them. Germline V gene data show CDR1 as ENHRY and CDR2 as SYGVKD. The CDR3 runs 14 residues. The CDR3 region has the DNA TGTGCCATCATTCCGACGGGCGGGGGAAACACCATATATTTT. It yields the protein CAIIPTGGGNTIYF.

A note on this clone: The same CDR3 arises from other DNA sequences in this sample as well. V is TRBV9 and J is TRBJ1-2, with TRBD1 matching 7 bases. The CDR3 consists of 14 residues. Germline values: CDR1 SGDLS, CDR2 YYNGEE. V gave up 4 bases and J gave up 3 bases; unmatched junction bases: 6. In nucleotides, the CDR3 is TGTGCCAGCAGCCTTAGGACAGGTGACTATGGCTACACCTTC. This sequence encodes CASSLRTGDYGYTF.

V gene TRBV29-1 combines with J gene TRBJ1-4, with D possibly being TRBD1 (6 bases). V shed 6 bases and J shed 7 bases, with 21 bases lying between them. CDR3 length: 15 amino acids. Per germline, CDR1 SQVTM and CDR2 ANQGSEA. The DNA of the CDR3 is TGCAGCGTAGTCAAAGTAGGGGGTCGAAGTGAAAAACTGTTTTTT. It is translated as CSVVKVGGRSEKLFF.

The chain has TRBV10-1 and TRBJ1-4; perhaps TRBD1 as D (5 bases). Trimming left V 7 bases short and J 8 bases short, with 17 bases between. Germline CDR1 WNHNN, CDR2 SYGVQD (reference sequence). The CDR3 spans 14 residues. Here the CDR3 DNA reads TGCGCCAGCACCGCAGGAGGGGTCGGGGAAAAACTGTTTTTT. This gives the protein CASTAGGVGEKLFF.

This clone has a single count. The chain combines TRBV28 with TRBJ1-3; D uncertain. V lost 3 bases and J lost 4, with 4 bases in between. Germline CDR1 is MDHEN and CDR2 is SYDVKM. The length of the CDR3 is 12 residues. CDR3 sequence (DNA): TGTGCCAGCAGTTTTCGGGGAAACACCATATATTTT. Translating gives CASSFRGNTIYF.

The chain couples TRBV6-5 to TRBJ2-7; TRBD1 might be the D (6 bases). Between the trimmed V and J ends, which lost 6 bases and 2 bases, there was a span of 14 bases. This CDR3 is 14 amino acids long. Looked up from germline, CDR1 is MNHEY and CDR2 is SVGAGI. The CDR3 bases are TGTGCCAGCAGACCCCGGGACACGACCTACGAGCAGTACGTC. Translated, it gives CASRPRDTTYEQYV.

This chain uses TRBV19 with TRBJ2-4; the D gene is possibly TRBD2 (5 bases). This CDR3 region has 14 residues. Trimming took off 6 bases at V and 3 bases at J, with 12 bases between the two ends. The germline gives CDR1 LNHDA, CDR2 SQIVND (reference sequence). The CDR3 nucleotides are TGTGCCAGTAGCTCTCCTGGAGGCAAAAACATTCAGTACTTC. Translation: CASSSPGGKNIQYF.

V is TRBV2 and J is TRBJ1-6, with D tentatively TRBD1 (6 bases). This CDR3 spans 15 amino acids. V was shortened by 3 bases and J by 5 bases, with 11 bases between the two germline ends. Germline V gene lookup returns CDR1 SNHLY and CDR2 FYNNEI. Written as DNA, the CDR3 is TGTGCCAGCAGTGATCTTAGGACAGATAATTCACCCCTCCACTTT. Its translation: CASSDLRTDNSPLHF.

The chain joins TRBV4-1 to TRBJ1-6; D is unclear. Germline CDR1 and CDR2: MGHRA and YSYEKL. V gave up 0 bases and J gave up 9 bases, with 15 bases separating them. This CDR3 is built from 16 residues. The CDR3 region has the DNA TGCGCCAGCAGCCAAGATAGCGCAGCCGCGGGTTCACCCCTCCACTTT. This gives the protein CASSQDSAAAGSPLHF.

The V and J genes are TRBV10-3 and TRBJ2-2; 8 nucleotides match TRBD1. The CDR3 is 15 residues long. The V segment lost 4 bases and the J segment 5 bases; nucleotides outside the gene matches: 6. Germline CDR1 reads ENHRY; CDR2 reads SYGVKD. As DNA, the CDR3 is TGTGCCATCAGTGGCCGGACAGGGAGTACCGGGGAGCTGTTTTTT. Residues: CAISGRTGSTGELFF.

The DNA for the CDR3 is TGTGCCAGCAGCCTCCTTTTCGGGACAGGCGTTACTAGCACAGATACGCAGTATTTT. This encodes CASSLLFGTGVTSTDTQYF. The chain is built from TRBV7-9 and TRBJ2-3, with TRBD1 matching over 8 bases. CDR3 length: 19 residues. Germline V gives CDR1 SEHNR, CDR2 FQNEAQ (reference sequence). V lost 5 bases and J lost 0; bases outside the gene matches: 16.

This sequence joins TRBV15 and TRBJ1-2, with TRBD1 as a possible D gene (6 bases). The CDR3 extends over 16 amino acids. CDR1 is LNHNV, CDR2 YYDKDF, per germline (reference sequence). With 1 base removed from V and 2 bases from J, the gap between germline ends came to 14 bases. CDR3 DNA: TGTGCCACCAGCAGAGGTAACAGGGTGGAAAACTATGGCTACACCTTC. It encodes CATSRGNRVENYGYTF. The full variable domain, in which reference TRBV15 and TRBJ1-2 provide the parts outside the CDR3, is DAMVIQNPRYQVTQFGKPVTLSCSQTLNHNVMYWYQQKSSQAPKLLFHYYDKDFNNEADTPDNFQSRRPNTSFCFLDIRSPGLGDTAMYLCATSRGNRVENYGYTFGSGTRLTVV.

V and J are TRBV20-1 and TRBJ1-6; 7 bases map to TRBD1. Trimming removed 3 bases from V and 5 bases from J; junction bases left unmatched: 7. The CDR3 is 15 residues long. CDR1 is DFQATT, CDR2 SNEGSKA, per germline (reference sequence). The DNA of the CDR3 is TGCAGTGCTAGTCCTGGACAGGCGAATAATTCACCCCTCCACTTT. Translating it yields CSASPGQANNSPLHF.

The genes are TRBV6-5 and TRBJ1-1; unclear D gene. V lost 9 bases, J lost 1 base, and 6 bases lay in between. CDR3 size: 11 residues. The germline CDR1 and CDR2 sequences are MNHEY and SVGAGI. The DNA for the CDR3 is TGTGCCAGTGGGAGGAACACTGAAGCTTTCTTT. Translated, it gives CASGRNTEAFF.

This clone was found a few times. The CDR3 coding sequence is TGTGCCAGCAGCTTAACGCCCGGGGATGGCTACACCTTC. This encodes CASSLTPGDGYTF. The chain combines TRBV11-2 with TRBJ1-2; D gene ambiguous. The CDR3 consists of 13 residues. CDR1 and CDR2 from the germline V gene are SGHAT and FQNNGV. V dropped 2 bases and J dropped 6 bases, with 10 bases sitting between them.